Many counts were recorded for the clone carrying this TCR beta chain. Its antigen remains unknown. The sample originates from a study of CD8+CD57+ T cells in acquired aplastic anemia. Study-level information: On average, healthy donors gave approximately 11 million reads for CD4+ cells. Study-level points and caveats: Patients shared around 30 CD8+ CDR3 sequences with controls.

It was genomic DNA that served as the template for profiling TCR beta VDJ and CDR3. TCRdb re-analysed the reads in MiXCR, keeping a single row per CDR3 protein. Of tens of thousands of distinct CDR3 sequences listed, about 50% were seen once; the top ten hold about 2.5%. Trimming cost V 1 base and J 0 bases, with 13 bases left between them. The germline V gene encodes CDR1 MNHEY and CDR2 SVGAGI. The CDR3 contains 16 residues. Sequencing used sorted CD4+, CD8+, or CD8+CD57+ T cells (not recorded which) from PBMCs. The J gene is TRBJ2-7, the V gene TRBV6-5, with D tentatively TRBD2 (6 bases). The receptor comes from a human donor in good health, serving as a control. DNA for the CDR3: TGTGCCAGCAGTTACTACCCGGGACTCAGCTCCTACGAGCAGTACTTC. It specifies CASSYYPGLSSYEQYF.